This T cell receptor (beta chain) stems from a study of cytomegalovirus exposure and HLA in healthy donors. This CDR3 region has 16 residues. V lost 3 bases, J lost 6 bases, and 5 bases stayed unmatched. Looked up from germline, CDR1 is SGHAT and CDR2 is FQNNGV. The study ran its PCR with 60 Vbeta and 13 Jbeta primers. TCRdb's copy holds only in-frame clones and misses some; the assay was immunoSEQ multiplex PCR. Here the sample spans roughly 160,000 clones, around 80% being singletons. The material sequenced was PBMCs. The TCR originated in a woman between 40 and 50 years old in good health and CMV-seropositive. The rearrangement joins TRBV11-2 to TRBJ2-1; 13 positions match TRBD2. This CDR3 reads CASSFGLAGASNEQFF. The CDR3 coding sequence is TGTGCCAGCAGCTTCGGACTAGCGGGAGCTTCCAATGAGCAGTTCTTC. The full variable domain, its missing parts supplied by reference TRBV11-2 and TRBJ2-1, is EAGVAQSPRYKIIEKRQSVAFWCNPISGHATLYWYQQILGQGPKLLIQFQNNGVVDDSQLPKDRFSAERLKGVDSTLKIQPAKLEDSAVYLCASSFGLAGASNEQFFGPGTRLTVL.